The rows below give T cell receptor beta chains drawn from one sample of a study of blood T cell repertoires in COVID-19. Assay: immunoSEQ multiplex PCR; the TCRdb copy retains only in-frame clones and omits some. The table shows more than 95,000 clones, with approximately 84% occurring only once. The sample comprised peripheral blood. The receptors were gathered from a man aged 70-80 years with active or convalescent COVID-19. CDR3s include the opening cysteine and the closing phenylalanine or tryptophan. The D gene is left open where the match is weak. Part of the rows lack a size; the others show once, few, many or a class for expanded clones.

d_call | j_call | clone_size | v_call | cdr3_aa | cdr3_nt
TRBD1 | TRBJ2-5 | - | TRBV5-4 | CASSLQGEETQYF | TGTGCCAGCAGCTTACAGGGGGAAGAGACCCAGTACTTC
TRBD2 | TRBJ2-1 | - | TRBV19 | CASSITGLAGYNEQFF | TGTGCCAGTAGTATAACCGGACTAGCCGGCTACAATGAGCAGTTCTTC
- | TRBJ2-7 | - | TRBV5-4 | CASSLDQNSRYF | TGTGCCAGCAGCTTGGACCAAAATAGTAGGTACTTC
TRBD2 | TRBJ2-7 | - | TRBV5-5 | CASSSSGTSSSYEQYF | TGTGCCAGCAGTTCTAGCGGGACTAGTAGCTCCTACGAGCAGTACTTC
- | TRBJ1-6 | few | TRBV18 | CASSPPSLGGNSPLHF | TGTGCCAGCTCACCACCGTCTCTCGGGGGTAATTCACCCCTCCACTTT
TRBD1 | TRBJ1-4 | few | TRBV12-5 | CASGKDRGDEKLFF | TGTGCTAGTGGTAAAGACAGGGGAGATGAAAAACTGTTTTTT
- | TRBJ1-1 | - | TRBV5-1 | CASSSWTAPQDTEAFF | TGCGCCAGCAGTTCCTGGACAGCGCCGCAGGACACTGAAGCTTTCTTT
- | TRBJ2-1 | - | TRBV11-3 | CASSKTRTGDEQFF | TGTGCCAGCAGCAAGACTAGAACGGGTGATGAGCAGTTCTTC
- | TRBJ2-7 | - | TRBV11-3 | CASSLDSEQYF | TGTGCCAGCAGCTTAGACAGCGAGCAGTACTTC
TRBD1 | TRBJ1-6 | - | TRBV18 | CASSKDREISPLHF | TGTGCCAGCTCTAAGGACAGGGAGATTTCACCCCTCCACTTT
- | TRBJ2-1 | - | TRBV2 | CASSEGGYEQFF | TGTGCCAGCAGTGAAGGAGGTTATGAGCAGTTCTTC
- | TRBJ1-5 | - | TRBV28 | CASSLGGDRNQPQHF | TGTGCCAGCAGTTTAGGAGGGGACCGCAATCAGCCCCAGCATTTT
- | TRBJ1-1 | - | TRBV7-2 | CASSFGGMNTEAFF | TGTGCCAGCAGCTTCGGGGGGATGAACACTGAAGCTTTCTTT
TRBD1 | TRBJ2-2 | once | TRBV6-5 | CASKTGTNTGELFF | TGTGCCAGCAAGACAGGGACGAACACCGGGGAGCTGTTTTTT
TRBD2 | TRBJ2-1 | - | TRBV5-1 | CASSEAGGPYNEQFF | TGCGCCAGCAGCGAAGCGGGGGGGCCCTACAATGAGCAGTTCTTC
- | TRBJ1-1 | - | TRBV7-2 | CASRSRGGFLVTEAFF | TGTGCCAGCAGGAGCCGTGGAGGGTTCTTAGTCACTGAAGCTTTCTTT
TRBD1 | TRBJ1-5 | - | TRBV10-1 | CASRTDRGGFIRNQPQHF | TGCGCCAGCAGGACCGACAGGGGGGGTTTTATACGCAATCAGCCCCAGCATTTT
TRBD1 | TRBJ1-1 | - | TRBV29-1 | CSVGQGNTEAFF | TGCAGCGTCGGACAGGGTAACACTGAAGCTTTCTTT
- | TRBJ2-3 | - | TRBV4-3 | CASSQGLSGGGTDTQYF | TGCGCCAGCAGCCAAGGCCTGAGCGGAGGTGGCACAGATACGCAGTATTTT
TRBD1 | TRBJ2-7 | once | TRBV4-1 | CASSQDPDRGWSEQYF | TGCGCCAGCAGCCAAGACCCGGACAGGGGGTGGTCCGAGCAGTACTTC
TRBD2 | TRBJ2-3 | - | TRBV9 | CASSATGGASDTQYF | TGTGCCAGCAGCGCGACCGGGGGGGCCAGTGATACGCAGTATTTT
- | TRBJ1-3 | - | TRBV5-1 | CASSLADGEERVF | TGCGCCAGCAGCTTGGCTGACGGGGAGGAAAGAGTTTTT
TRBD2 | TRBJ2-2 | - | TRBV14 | CASRPAGGANTGELFF | TGTGCCAGCAGACCAGCGGGAGGCGCGAACACCGGGGAGCTGTTTTTT
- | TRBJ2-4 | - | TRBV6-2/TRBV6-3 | CASSSAGQNIQYF | TGTGCCAGCAGTTCCGCGGGGCAAAACATTCAGTACTTC
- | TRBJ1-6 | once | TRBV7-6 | CASSLAGVGSSPLHF | TGTGCCAGCAGCTTAGCAGGAGTGGGGAGTTCACCCCTCCACTTT
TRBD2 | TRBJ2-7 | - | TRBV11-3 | CASSLGGLAGAVQYF | TGTGCCAGCAGCTTAGGGGGACTAGCGGGAGCGGTGCAGTACTTC
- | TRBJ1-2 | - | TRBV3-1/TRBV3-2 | CASSQASGRGYGYTF | TGTGCCAGCAGCCAAGCCAGCGGCAGGGGCTATGGCTACACCTTC
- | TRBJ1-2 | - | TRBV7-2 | CASSLRRGNGYTF | TGTGCCAGCAGCCTGAGGCGGGGGAATGGCTACACCTTC
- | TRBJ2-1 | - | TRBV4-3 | CASSVGTGLNEQFF | TGCGCCAGCAGCGTGGGGACTGGACTCAATGAGCAGTTCTTC